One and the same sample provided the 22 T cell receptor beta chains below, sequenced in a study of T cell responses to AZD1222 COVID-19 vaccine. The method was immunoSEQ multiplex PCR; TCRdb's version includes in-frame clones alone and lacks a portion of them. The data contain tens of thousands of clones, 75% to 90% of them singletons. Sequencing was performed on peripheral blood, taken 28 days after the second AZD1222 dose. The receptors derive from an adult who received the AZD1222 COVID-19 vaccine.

The CDR3 here is CASSPPRGGRDQPQHF. In DNA form, the CDR3 reads TGTGCCAGCTCACCACCTAGGGGGGGCAGGGATCAGCCCCAGCATTTT. J is TRBJ1-5 and V is TRBV18; D perhaps matches TRBD1 (6 bases). The V end was cut by 0 bases, the J end by 5 bases, with 14 bases between. In germline, CDR1 is KGHSH, CDR2 LQKENI. This CDR3 region has 16 residues.

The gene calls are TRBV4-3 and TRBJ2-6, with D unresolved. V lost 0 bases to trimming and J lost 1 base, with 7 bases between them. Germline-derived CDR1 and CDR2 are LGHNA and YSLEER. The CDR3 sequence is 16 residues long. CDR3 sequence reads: CASSQDLRSGANVLTF. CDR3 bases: TGCGCCAGCAGCCAAGATCTCCGGTCTGGGGCCAACGTCCTGACTTTC.

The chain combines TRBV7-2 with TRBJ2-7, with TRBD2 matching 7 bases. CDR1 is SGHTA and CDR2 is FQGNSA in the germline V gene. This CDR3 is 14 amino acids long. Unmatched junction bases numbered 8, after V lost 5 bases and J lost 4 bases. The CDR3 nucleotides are TGTGCCAGCAGCCTCGGGACTACCTTGTACGAGCAGTACTTC. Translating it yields CASSLGTTLYEQYF.

The CDR3 bases are TGTGCCAGCAGTGACTCGAAGGGAGGCACAGATACGCAGTATTTT. Translation gives CASSDSKGGTDTQYF. The chain recombines TRBV6-4 with TRBJ2-3; tentatively, D is TRBD2 (5 bases). Germline V CDR1 and CDR2: MRHNA, SNTAGT. Trimming cost V 0 bases and J 1 base, with 8 bases left between them. This CDR3 is built from 15 residues.

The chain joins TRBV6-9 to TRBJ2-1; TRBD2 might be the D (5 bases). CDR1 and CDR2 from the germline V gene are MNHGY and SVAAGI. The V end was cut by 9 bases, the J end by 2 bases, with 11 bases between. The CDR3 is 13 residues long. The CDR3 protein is CASSDRAYNEQFF. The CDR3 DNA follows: TGTGCCAGTAGCGATAGGGCCTACAATGAGCAGTTCTTC.

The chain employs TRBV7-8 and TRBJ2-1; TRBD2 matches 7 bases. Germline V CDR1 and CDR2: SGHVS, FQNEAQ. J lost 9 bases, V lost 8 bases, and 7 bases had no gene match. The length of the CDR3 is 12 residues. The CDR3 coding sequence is TGTGCCAGCGGACTAGTGGGCCGTGAGCAGTTCTTC. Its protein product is CASGLVGREQFF. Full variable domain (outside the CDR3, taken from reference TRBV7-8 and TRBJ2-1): GAGVSQSPRYKVAKRGQDVALRCDPISGHVSLFWYQQALGQGPEFLTYFQNEAQLDKSGLPSDRFFAERPEGSVSTLKIQRTQQEDSAVYLCASGLVGREQFFGPGTRLTVL.

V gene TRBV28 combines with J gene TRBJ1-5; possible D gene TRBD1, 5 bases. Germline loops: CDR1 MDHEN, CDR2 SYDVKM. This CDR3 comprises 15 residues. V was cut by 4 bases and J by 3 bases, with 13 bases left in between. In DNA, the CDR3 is TGTGCCAGCAGTTCCTCAGAAGGACACAATCAGCCCCAGCATTTT. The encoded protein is CASSSSEGHNQPQHF.

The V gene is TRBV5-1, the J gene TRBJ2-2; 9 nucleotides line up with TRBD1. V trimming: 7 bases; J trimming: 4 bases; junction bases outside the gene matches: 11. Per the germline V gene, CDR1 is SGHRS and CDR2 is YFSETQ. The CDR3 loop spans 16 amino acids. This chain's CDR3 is CASAFTGGPSTGELFF. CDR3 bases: TGCGCCAGCGCTTTCACAGGGGGCCCGAGCACCGGGGAGCTGTTTTTT.

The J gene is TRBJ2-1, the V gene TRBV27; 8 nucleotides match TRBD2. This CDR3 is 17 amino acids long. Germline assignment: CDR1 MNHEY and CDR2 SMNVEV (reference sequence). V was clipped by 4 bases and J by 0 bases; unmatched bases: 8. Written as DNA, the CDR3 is TGTGCCAGCAGTTACCGATTAAGCGGGAGCTCCTACAATGAGCAGTTCTTC. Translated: CASSYRLSGSSYNEQFF.

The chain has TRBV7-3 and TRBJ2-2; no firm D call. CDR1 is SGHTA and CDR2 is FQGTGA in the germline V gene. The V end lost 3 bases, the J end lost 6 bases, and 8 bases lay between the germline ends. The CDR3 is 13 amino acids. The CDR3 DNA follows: TGTGCCAGCAGCTTTGGTGGGGCCGGGGAGCTGTTTTTT. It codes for CASSFGGAGELFF.

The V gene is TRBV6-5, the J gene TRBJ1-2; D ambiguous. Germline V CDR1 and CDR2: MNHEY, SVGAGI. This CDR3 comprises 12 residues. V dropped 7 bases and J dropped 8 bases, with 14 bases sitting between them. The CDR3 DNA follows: TGTGCCAGCACCCTAGACAAGGTCGGCTACACCTTC. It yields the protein CASTLDKVGYTF.

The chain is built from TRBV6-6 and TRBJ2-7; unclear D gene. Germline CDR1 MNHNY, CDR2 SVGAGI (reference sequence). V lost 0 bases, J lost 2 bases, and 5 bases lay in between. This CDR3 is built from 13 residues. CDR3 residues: CASSYSWAYEQYF. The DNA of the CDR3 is TGTGCCAGCAGTTACTCGTGGGCCTACGAGCAGTACTTC.

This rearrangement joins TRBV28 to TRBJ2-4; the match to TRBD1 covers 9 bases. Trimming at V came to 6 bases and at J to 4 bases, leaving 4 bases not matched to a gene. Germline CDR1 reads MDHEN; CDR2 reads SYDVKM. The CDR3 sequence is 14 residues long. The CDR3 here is CASSQGQGKNIQYF. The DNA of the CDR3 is TGTGCCAGCAGCCAAGGACAGGGGAAAAACATTCAGTACTTC.

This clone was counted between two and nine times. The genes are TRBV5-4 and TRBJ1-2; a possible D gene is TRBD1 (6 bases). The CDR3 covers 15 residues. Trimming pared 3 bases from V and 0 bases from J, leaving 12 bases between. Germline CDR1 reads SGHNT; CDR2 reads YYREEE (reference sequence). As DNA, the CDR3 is TGTGCCAGCAGCTCCAGGACAGACTCTAACTATGGCTACACCTTC. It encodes CASSSRTDSNYGYTF.

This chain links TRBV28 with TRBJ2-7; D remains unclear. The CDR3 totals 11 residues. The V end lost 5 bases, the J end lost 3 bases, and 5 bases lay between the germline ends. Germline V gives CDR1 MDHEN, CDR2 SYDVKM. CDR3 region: CASSPHYEQYF. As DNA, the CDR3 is TGTGCCAGCAGTCCGCACTACGAGCAGTACTTC.

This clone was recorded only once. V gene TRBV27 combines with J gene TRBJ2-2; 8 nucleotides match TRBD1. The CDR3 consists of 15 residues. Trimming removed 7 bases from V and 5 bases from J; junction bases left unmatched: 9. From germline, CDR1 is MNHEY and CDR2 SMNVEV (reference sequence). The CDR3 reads CASKTGGIRTGELFF. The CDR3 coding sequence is TGTGCCAGCAAAACAGGGGGGATTCGGACCGGGGAGCTGTTTTTT.

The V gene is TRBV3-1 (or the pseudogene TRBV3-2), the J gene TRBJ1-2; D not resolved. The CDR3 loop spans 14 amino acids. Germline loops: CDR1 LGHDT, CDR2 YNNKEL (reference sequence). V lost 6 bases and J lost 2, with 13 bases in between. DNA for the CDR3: TGTGCCAGCAGTCCGACCCTGGGGAACTATGGCTACACCTTC. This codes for CASSPTLGNYGYTF.

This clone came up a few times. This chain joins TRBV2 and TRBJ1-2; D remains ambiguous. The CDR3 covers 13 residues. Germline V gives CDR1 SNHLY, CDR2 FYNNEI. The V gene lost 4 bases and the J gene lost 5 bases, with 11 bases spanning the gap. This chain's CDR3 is CASSAGNGYGYTF. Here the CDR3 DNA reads TGTGCCAGCAGTGCGGGAAACGGATATGGCTACACCTTC. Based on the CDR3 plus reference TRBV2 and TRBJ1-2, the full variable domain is EPEVTQTPSHQVTQMGQEVILRCVPISNHLYFYWYRQILGQKVEFLVSFYNNEISEKSEIFDDQFSVERPDGSNFTLKIRSTKLEDSAMYFCASSAGNGYGYTFGSGTRLTVV.

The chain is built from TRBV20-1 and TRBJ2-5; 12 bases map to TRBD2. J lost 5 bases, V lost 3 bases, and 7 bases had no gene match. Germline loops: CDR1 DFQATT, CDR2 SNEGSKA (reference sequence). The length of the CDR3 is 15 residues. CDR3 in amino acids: CSASTLAGGRETQYF. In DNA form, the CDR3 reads TGCAGTGCTAGTACGCTAGCGGGGGGGCGGGAGACCCAGTACTTC.

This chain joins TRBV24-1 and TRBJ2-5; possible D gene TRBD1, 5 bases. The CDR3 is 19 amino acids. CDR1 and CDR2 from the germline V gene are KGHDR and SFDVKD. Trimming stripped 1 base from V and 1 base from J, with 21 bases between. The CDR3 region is CATSDFRPVGPLLQETQYF. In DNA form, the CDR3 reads TGTGCCACCAGTGATTTTCGGCCAGTGGGGCCTCTACTCCAAGAGACCCAGTACTTC.

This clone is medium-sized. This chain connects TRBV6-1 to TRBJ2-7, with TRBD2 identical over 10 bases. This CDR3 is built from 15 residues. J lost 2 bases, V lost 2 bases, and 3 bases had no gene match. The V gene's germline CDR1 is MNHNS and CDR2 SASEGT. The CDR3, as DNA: TGTGCCAGCAGTGAACTAGCGGGGGCCGCCTACGAGCAGTACTTC. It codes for CASSELAGAAYEQYF.

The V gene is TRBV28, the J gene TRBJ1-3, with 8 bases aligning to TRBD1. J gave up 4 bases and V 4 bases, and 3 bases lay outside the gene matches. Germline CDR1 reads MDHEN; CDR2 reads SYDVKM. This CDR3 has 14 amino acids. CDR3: CASSSGQVGNTIYF. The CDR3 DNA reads TGTGCCAGCAGTTCGGGACAGGTGGGAAACACCATATATTTT.